This entry lists 20 T cell receptor beta chains sequenced from one sample in a study of T-cell memory formation after mild COVID-19. TCRdb passed the 5' RACE reads through MiXCR, listing each CDR3 protein once. This sample yields 400,000 to 550,000 distinct CDR3 sequences, of which roughly 25% are seen a single time; approximately 12% belongs to the top ten. Sequencing was carried out using PBMCs or a T cell subset sorted from them (not recorded which). The receptors stem from an adult woman who had mild COVID-19 (a few samples of this study predate the infection). Cell type and time point are not known.

This clonotype was counted a few times. The gene calls are TRBV29-1 and TRBJ1-1; TRBD1 agrees at 8 bases. The trim removed 3 bases at V and 0 bases at J, leaving 6 bases unmatched. The CDR3 contains 15 residues. Germline V CDR1 and CDR2: SQVTM, ANQGSEA. The CDR3 DNA reads as TGCAGCGTTGATACGGGACAGGTCATGAACACTGAAGCTTTCTTT. Translation: CSVDTGQVMNTEAFF.

In its sample, this clonotype was seen a few times. J is TRBJ1-2 and V is TRBV24-1, with D hard to call. V was clipped by 0 bases and J by 6 bases, with 4 bases between them. Germline CDR1 reads KGHDR; CDR2 reads SFDVKD. The CDR3 loop spans 12 amino acids. CDR3 loop: CATSDLGDGYTF. CDR3 in DNA: TGTGCCACCAGTGATTTGGGTGATGGCTACACCTTC.

This clonotype was observed a handful of times. CDR3 region: CSVAGTASSYEQYF. The CDR3 DNA reads as TGCAGCGTAGCCGGGACAGCTAGCTCCTACGAGCAGTACTTC. The chain links TRBV29-1 to TRBJ2-7; 7 positions agree with TRBD1. Trimming cost V 6 bases and J 0 bases; bases outside gene matches: 8. CDR1 and CDR2 (germline): SQVTM, ANQGSEA. The CDR3 totals 14 residues.

The V call is TRBV19, the J call TRBJ2-7, with 7 bases lining up with TRBD1. Trimming cost V 5 bases and J 2 bases; bases outside gene matches: 9. This CDR3 spans 15 amino acids. Germline loops: CDR1 LNHDA, CDR2 SQIVND (reference sequence). In DNA, the CDR3 is TGTGCCAGTAGTCAAGGACAGGCCATGACCTACGAGCAGTACTTC. It encodes CASSQGQAMTYEQYF.

This clonotype came up a few times. The chain links TRBV5-1 to TRBJ2-1, with D tentatively TRBD1 (5 bases). The CDR3 loop spans 15 amino acids. Germline lookup yields CDR1 SGHRS and CDR2 YFSETQ. Deletions cut 4 bases from V and 0 bases from J, with 11 bases between. Written as DNA, the CDR3 is TGCGCCAGCAGCGCCGACAGTAACTCCTACAATGAGCAGTTCTTC. Translated, it gives CASSADSNSYNEQFF.

This clonotype was observed a few times. V is TRBV5-1 and J is TRBJ2-3, with 11 positions matching TRBD2. This CDR3 has 16 amino acids. Per germline, CDR1 SGHRS and CDR2 YFSETQ. With 3 bases clipped from V and 1 base from J, the junction kept 4 bases outside the gene matches. Written as DNA, the CDR3 is TGCGCCAGCAGCTACACTAGCGGGGGAGGCACAGATACGCAGTATTTT. Its translation: CASSYTSGGGTDTQYF.

A few counts support this clonotype. The CDR3: CSASKGFPGNTIYF. CDR3 nucleotides: TGCAGTGCCTCAAAGGGGTTTCCTGGAAACACCATATATTTT. This chain connects TRBV20-1 to TRBJ1-3; maybe TRBD1 (5 bases). The CDR3 is 14 residues long. Germline values: CDR1 DFQATT, CDR2 SNEGSKA (reference sequence). V was cut by 6 bases and J by 2 bases, with 14 bases left in between.

This clonotype showed up just a few times. This chain joins TRBV5-1 and TRBJ2-7; D might be TRBD2 (6 bases). V lost 4 bases to trimming and J lost 0 bases, with 17 bases between them. Germline assignment: CDR1 SGHRS and CDR2 YFSETQ. The CDR3 is 16 amino acids. CDR3 residues: CASSLRSSGGSYEQYF. The CDR3 coding sequence is TGCGCCAGCAGCCTGAGGTCATCCGGGGGCTCCTACGAGCAGTACTTC.

A few counts support this clonotype. The rearrangement joins TRBV12-3 or TRBV12-4 to TRBJ2-7; 7 bases map to TRBD1. Trimming took 3 bases from V and 6 from J; bases not matched to a gene: 5. The CDR3 contains 13 residues. The CDR3, as DNA: TGTGCCAGCAGTTTCTTGGGACAGAGCGAGCAGTACTTC. Translation gives CASSFLGQSEQYF.

The table lists this clonotype with a few counts. V is TRBV30 and J is TRBJ1-2; D is unresolved. Germline V gene data show CDR1 as GTSNPN and CDR2 as SVGIG (reference sequence). Trimming stripped 2 bases from V and 8 bases from J, with 12 bases between. This CDR3 has 12 residues. The CDR3 sequence: CAWSLMVSGYTF. The CDR3 DNA sequence: TGTGCCTGGAGTCTAATGGTCAGCGGCTACACCTTC. The whole variable domain, filled in from reference TRBV30 and TRBJ1-2, reads SQTIHQWPATLVQPVGSPLSLECTVEGTSNPNLYWYRQAAGRGLQLLFYSVGIGQISSEVPQNLSASRPQDRQFILSSKKLLLSDSGFYLCAWSLMVSGYTFGSGTRLTVV.

There are a few counts of this clonotype. The chain employs TRBV27 and TRBJ2-1; 9 bases match TRBD2. V lost 8 bases, J lost 3 bases, and 5 bases stayed unmatched. Germline V gene sequence: CDR1 MNHEY, CDR2 SMNVEV (reference sequence). This CDR3 contains 14 residues. The CDR3 is CASPRLADYNEQFF. The CDR3 DNA is TGTGCCAGCCCTCGACTAGCGGACTACAATGAGCAGTTCTTC.

The chain joins TRBV20-1 to TRBJ1-5; a possible D gene is TRBD1 (6 bases). From germline, CDR1 is DFQATT and CDR2 SNEGSKA (reference sequence). V lost 1 base to trimming and J lost 2 bases, with 6 bases between them. CDR3 length: 13 amino acids. The DNA of the CDR3 is TGCAGTGCTAGAGGGACAGGCAATCAGCCCCAGCATTTT. This gives the protein CSARGTGNQPQHF.

The gene calls are TRBV19 and TRBJ2-7; tentatively, D is TRBD2 (7 bases). The germline V gene encodes CDR1 LNHDA and CDR2 SQIVND (reference sequence). The V end was cut by 3 bases, the J end by 0 bases, with 15 bases between. The CDR3 consists of 16 residues. CDR3 residues: CASSIRGGQASYEQYF. The CDR3 bases are TGTGCCAGTAGTATTAGGGGGGGCCAGGCCTCCTACGAGCAGTACTTC.

The chain combines TRBV10-3 with TRBJ2-3; D is possibly TRBD2 (6 bases). Germline V CDR1 and CDR2: ENHRY, SYGVKD. CDR3 size: 15 residues. Trimming left V 2 bases short and J 0 bases short, with 9 bases between. This CDR3 is CAISEVAASTDTQYF. The DNA for the CDR3 is TGTGCCATCAGTGAGGTAGCGGCAAGCACAGATACGCAGTATTTT.

The J gene is TRBJ2-2, the V gene TRBV5-4, with a weak D call TRBD1 (6 bases). The V end was cut by 4 bases, the J end by 2 bases, with 12 bases between. CDR1 SGHNT and CDR2 YYREEE come from the germline V gene (reference sequence). The CDR3 extends over 15 amino acids. This CDR3 is CASSVGDINTGELFF. In DNA, the CDR3 is TGTGCCAGCAGCGTAGGGGACATTAACACCGGGGAGCTGTTTTTT.

The chain recombines TRBV12-3 or TRBV12-4 with TRBJ2-6, with D unresolved. The CDR3 has 15 residues. Trimming took 3 bases from V and 0 from J, leaving 6 bases between them. CDR3 protein: CASSFGYSGANVLTF. CDR3 nucleotide sequence: TGTGCCAGCAGTTTCGGGTACTCTGGGGCCAACGTCCTGACTTTC.

This clonotype was counted a few times. The gene calls are TRBV2 and TRBJ1-2; D remains unclear. The V gene's germline CDR1 is SNHLY and CDR2 FYNNEI. The CDR3 contains 14 residues. Trimming cost V 7 bases and J 1 base, with 13 bases left between them. CDR3 residues: CASKRSLFNYGYTF. CDR3 sequence (DNA): TGTGCCAGCAAGAGGAGTCTTTTTAACTATGGCTACACCTTC.

The chain links TRBV5-1 to TRBJ2-3, with TRBD2 matching 9 bases. CDR1 is SGHRS, CDR2 YFSETQ, per germline. The V segment lost 1 base and the J segment 4 bases; nucleotides outside the gene matches: 4. CDR3 size: 15 residues. CDR3 bases: TGCGCCAGCAGCTTGTCCGGACTAGCGCCAGATACGCAGTATTTT. As protein: CASSLSGLAPDTQYF.

V and J are TRBV6-1 and TRBJ1-1; D ambiguous. Germline V gene sequence: CDR1 MNHNS, CDR2 SASEGT. This CDR3 has 13 residues. V was trimmed by 6 bases and J by 4 bases, leaving 12 bases between them. CDR3 sequence: CASRAQEITEAFF. The DNA of the CDR3 is TGTGCCAGCAGGGCCCAGGAAATCACTGAAGCTTTCTTT.

V and J are TRBV6-5 and TRBJ1-2; the D gene is possibly TRBD1 (6 bases). Germline CDR1 and CDR2: MNHEY and SVGAGI. CDR3 size: 13 residues. Trimming took off 6 bases at V and 2 bases at J, with 10 bases between the two ends. CDR3 sequence reads: CASRRQENYGYTF. The CDR3 DNA is TGTGCCAGCAGGAGACAGGAAAACTATGGCTACACCTTC.